The entry that follows covers one TCR beta chain sequence. Using immunoSEQ multiplex PCR, the repertoire was profiled, and TCRdb retains in-frame clones only, with some absent. The profile shows roughly 63,000 clones, roughly 90% of them singletons. The entry originates in a study of blood T cell repertoires in COVID-19. V lost 6 bases to trimming and J lost 0 bases; unmatched junction nucleotides: 9. The CDR3 consists of 17 residues. Germline V gives CDR1 LNHDA, CDR2 SQIVND (reference sequence). This TCR derives from a woman in her 50s with active or convalescent COVID-19. The chain uses TRBV19 and TRBJ1-5; 9 nucleotides agree with TRBD1. What was sequenced was peripheral blood. In DNA form, the CDR3 reads TGTGCCAGTAGGCGGAATGACAGGGGGAATAGCAATCAGCCCCAGCATTTT. It yields the protein CASRRNDRGNSNQPQHF.